What follows is one TCR beta chain and its context. Its antigen is currently unknown. RNA transcripts were the source from which TCR beta CDR3 regions were amplified. RT-PCR was first run with HTBI primers, then multiplex PCR in a second round. TCRdb ran MiXCR on the multiplex PCR reads and lists one entry per CDR3 protein. The sample shows over a million distinct CDR3 sequences, about two fifths of them seen only once. These data belong to a study of Graves' ophthalmopathy and Graves' hyperthyroidism. The study's findings and limits: The model predicted ophthalmopathy progression with over 60% sensitivity and around 72% specificity.

Germline CDR1 and CDR2: SQVTM and ANQGSEA. The V and J ends lost 4 bases and 9 bases respectively, with 16 bases between them. This CDR3 has 13 amino acids. Hyperthyroidism patients, aged 18 to 65, were newly diagnosed, under 2 months' duration. The source is an adult man with Graves' hyperthyroidism. The chain links TRBV29-1 to TRBJ2-1; TRBD2 is a possible D gene (7 bases). Sequenced sample: peripheral blood or thyroid tissue (not recorded which). DNA for the CDR3: TGCAGCGTTGCACAAGGGGGGGGAGGTGAGCAGTTCTTC. It codes for CSVAQGGGGEQFF.